The T cell receptor (beta chain) under discussion was sequenced for a study of PD-L1 blockade in urothelial cancer (dated by TCRdb to about 2017). In terms of the full investigation: Every patient began therapy at some point between 2013 and 2015 and was given atezolizumab 1,200 mg intravenously every 3 weeks. Blood samples yielded a median of about 150,000 T cells and 65,000 to 95,000 unique TCRs, with median clonality 0.080. The study, an exploratory multi-omic analysis, examined somatic, immune and clinical correlates of response to PD-L1 blockade with atezolizumab in urothelial cancer. Under ten patients achieved durable clinical benefit and roughly 20 did not. Pretreatment blood TCR-seq was available for twenty-nine patients, at least one posttreatment blood collection was obtained for some 25 patients, and tumor TCR-seq was available for some 25 patients. An ECOG performance status of 0 or 1 was recorded for the patients, and 0 to 3 prior chemotherapy regimens had been received by the patients. In the same patients, whole exome sequencing and RNA sequencing of pretreatment tumors were performed in addition to TCR sequencing. Pretreatment tumor samples, along with matched peripheral blood collected serially before and after atezolizumab treatment, underwent TCR sequencing. Durable clinical benefit was defined as progression-free survival longer than 6 months, and TCR features were also tested against progression-free and overall survival. About 90% of the 29 patients were males with bladder-origin urothelial cancer, and about 65% of the roughly 30 reported a prior smoking history. Blood samples were analyzed at two time points: 3 weeks after treatment start (second dose) and 6 weeks after treatment start. Points the paper makes about the study in general: A pretreatment peripheral blood TCR clonality below the median was linked to improved progression-free and overall survival. Small sample size (n of about 30) and many exploratory analyses mean the results are intended to be hypothesis-generating. Among patients with durable benefit, tumor-associated TCR clones showed greater expansion in peripheral blood 3 weeks after treatment started (n ≈ 20, p = 0.022).

The junction shows trimming of 4 bases on V and 5 bases on J, plus 12 bases between the germline ends. The CDR3 covers 13 residues, taking in both the cysteine and the phenylalanine. The sequence is cut down to CDR3 DNA, 39 bases in frame from base 1. From the germline V gene, CDR1 is SGDLS and CDR2 is YYNGEE. To estimate absolute template abundance from read counts, synthetic TCR analog templates were spiked into each PCR. The immunoSEQ assay used bias-controlled V and J gene primers to amplify TCRbeta CDR3 regions from genomic DNA. Rearranged TCRbeta segments were sequenced at approximately 20X coverage. The paper's processing steps were these. Clustering was used to correct sequencing errors, and CDR3s were annotated against IMGT so that V, D and J genes could be assigned. Downstream analyses used only productive TCRbeta rearrangements and left out out-of-frame or stop-codon sequences. To compute clonality, Shannon entropy was normalized by the log of the number of unique productive sequences and then subtracted from one. Clones differing between time points or between blood and tumor were identified using Fisher's exact test with Benjamini-Hochberg correction, with an adjusted p below 0.01 applied as the threshold. This is the immuneACCESS table as TCRdb keeps it, with only in-frame sequences that have V and J called. A part of the clones is gone; compared with another copy, unresolved V genes explain less than half, and the rest is unexplained. V, J and clone size are taken as reported in that table, and D and trimming were inferred from the DNA itself. This sample comprises some 66,000 clones, approximately 86% of them detected only once. Under 15% of the sample comes from the top ten.

What this sample's time point label stands for: pretreatment peripheral blood. The cohort included about 29 patients with locally advanced or metastatic urothelial carcinoma who were treated at Memorial Sloan Kettering on a trial protocol. Peripheral blood mononuclear cells were collected pretreatment and during treatment, at between 1 and 8 total time points per patient. The Qiagen DNeasy Blood extraction kit was used to purify genomic DNA from total PBMCs and tumor samples. PBMCs were collected pretreatment and during treatment, and were isolated and stored as previously described. Worth noting for this clone: What this receptor recognizes is not known. Base qualities are missing; no much larger clone stands one base away.

The chain is assembled from TRBV9 and TRBJ2-5; the D segment could be TRBD2, given 6 matching bases. The source of this sequence is a man between 60 and 75 years old with urothelial cancer. This material consisted of PBMCs, taken around atezolizumab (anti-PD-L1) treatment. CDR3 sequence: CASSRWGEETQYF. The DNA sequence is as follows: TGTGCCAGCAGCCGCTGGGGGGAGGAGACCCAGTACTTC.